This T cell receptor beta chain derives from a study of cytomegalovirus exposure and HLA in healthy donors. V dropped 8 bases and J dropped 6 bases, with 10 bases sitting between them. This CDR3 contains 12 residues. The V gene's germline CDR1 is LNHDA and CDR2 SQIVND (reference sequence). The PCR employed 60 Vbeta primers together with 13 Jbeta primers. The table came from immunoSEQ multiplex PCR; TCRdb's copy has only in-frame clones and leaves some out. The sample yields 140,000 to 150,000 clones, about 74% seen once. The sequencing sample was made of PBMCs. The TCR sequence derives from a man between 35 and 55 years old in good health and CMV-seropositive. J is TRBJ2-2 and V is TRBV19, with D possibly being TRBD1 (5 bases). CDR3 sequence (DNA): TGTGCCAGTGATATGGGGCCCGGGGAGCTGTTTTTT. This translates into CASDMGPGELFF.